The 32 T cell receptor beta chains in this list originate from one sample, sequenced in a study of CD8+ T cells in alopecia areata. Reverse transcription of extracted RNA yielded cDNA, which provided the sequencing template. Using immunoSEQ multiplex PCR, the repertoire was profiled, and TCRdb retains in-frame clones only, with some absent. Counted here are roughly 23,000 clones, roughly half occurring once; the ten biggest clones make up approximately 31%. Source material: NKG2D-high CD8+ T cells sorted from blood. The receptors stem from a human donor with alopecia areata.

This clone has only a few counts. The chain links TRBV7-8 to TRBJ2-3; no definite D call. Germline values: CDR1 SGHVS, CDR2 FQNEAQ. V shed 0 bases and J shed 0 bases, with 4 bases lying between them. CDR3 length: 14 residues. The CDR3, as DNA: TGTGCCAGCAGCTTAGCCGGGAGCACAGATACGCAGTATTTT. Translated, it gives CASSLAGSTDTQYF.

This clone was seen a few times. CDR3 in amino acids: CASSSGQTSTDTQYF. CDR3 coding DNA: TGTGCCAGCAGCTCAGGACAGACTAGCACAGATACGCAGTATTTT. This chain joins TRBV28 and TRBJ2-3, with a possible D match to TRBD1 (6 bases). The V gene lost 6 bases and the J gene lost 0 bases, with 13 bases spanning the gap. Germline CDR1 MDHEN, CDR2 SYDVKM. CDR3 size: 15 residues.

The count of this clone is one. The rearrangement uses TRBV5-1 and TRBJ1-5; 9 nucleotides align to TRBD1. The V gene end was trimmed by 1 base and the J gene end by 7 bases; junction bases not matched to a gene: 6. The CDR3 consists of 15 residues. Per the germline V gene, CDR1 is SGHRS and CDR2 is YFSETQ. CDR3 DNA: TGCGCCAGCAGCTTGTTTCCGACAGGGGGACAGCCCCAGCATTTT. It translates to CASSLFPTGGQPQHF.

The chain employs TRBV14 and TRBJ2-5; TRBD2 agrees at 12 bases. The germline V gene encodes CDR1 SGHDN and CDR2 FVKESK. The CDR3 contains 17 residues. The V and J ends lost 4 bases and 5 bases, in that order; junction bases with no gene match: 11. CDR3 protein: CASSLELAGGLTETQYF. In DNA form, the CDR3 reads TGTGCCAGCAGCCTCGAACTAGCGGGAGGATTAACGGAGACCCAGTACTTC.

The chain links TRBV4-2 to TRBJ2-1; 10 positions match TRBD2. J lost 4 bases, V lost 1 base, and 7 bases had no gene match. Germline V lookup: CDR1 LGHNA, CDR2 YNFKEQ. The CDR3 covers 17 residues. The CDR3, as DNA: TGTGCCAGCAGCCAAGTAGTCGGGACTAGCGCTTACAATGAGCAGTTCTTC. Its translation is CASSQVVGTSAYNEQFF.

The J gene is TRBJ1-5, the V gene TRBV2; a weak D match, TRBD1 (5 bases). Germline V gene data show CDR1 as SNHLY and CDR2 as FYNNEI. Trimming took off 10 bases at V and 2 bases at J, with 12 bases between the two ends. This CDR3 region has 13 residues. As DNA, the CDR3 is TGTGCCACACGAAGAGGGGGCAATCAGCCCCAGCATTTT. This translates into CATRRGGNQPQHF.

This chain links TRBV7-3 with TRBJ1-1, with D perhaps matching TRBD1 (5 bases). Trimming took off 6 bases at V and 0 bases at J, with 8 bases between the two ends. The CDR3 is 13 residues long. Germline loops: CDR1 SGHTA, CDR2 FQGTGA. The CDR3 spells CASSPGLNTEAFF. CDR3 DNA sequence: TGTGCCAGCAGTCCAGGGCTGAACACTGAAGCTTTCTTT.

CDR3 region: CSVAEEGYEQYF. The CDR3 region has the DNA TGCAGCGTTGCCGAAGAGGGCTACGAGCAGTACTTC. The rearrangement links TRBV29-1 to TRBJ2-7; maybe TRBD2 (5 bases). Between the trimmed V and J ends, which lost 4 bases and 3 bases, there was a span of 10 bases. There are 12 residues in the CDR3. CDR1 is SQVTM, CDR2 ANQGSEA, per germline.

A single count supports this clone. The V and J genes are TRBV6-5 and TRBJ2-7, with TRBD1 identical over 7 bases. V shed 10 bases and J 1 base; nucleotides not matched to a gene: 10. Per germline, CDR1 MNHEY and CDR2 SVGAGI. The CDR3 has 14 residues. This CDR3 reads CATQGTAISYEQYF. The DNA for the CDR3 is TGTGCCACCCAAGGGACAGCTATTTCCTACGAGCAGTACTTC.

The rearrangement links TRBV10-3 to TRBJ2-2, with D tentatively TRBD2 (5 bases). Trimming stripped 10 bases from V and 7 bases from J, with 13 bases between. The CDR3 runs to 12 residues. CDR1 is ENHRY, CDR2 SYGVKD, per germline. CDR3 region: CATLRGGGELFF. In DNA form, the CDR3 reads TGTGCCACCCTCCGAGGAGGCGGGGAGCTGTTTTTT.

This rearrangement joins TRBV28 to TRBJ1-2; D gene ambiguous. This CDR3 comprises 13 residues. In germline, CDR1 is MDHEN, CDR2 SYDVKM. Trimming took 7 bases from V and 2 from J, leaving 11 bases between them. In DNA form, the CDR3 reads TGTGCCAGCACCAACAGCCTAAACTATGGCTACACCTTC. Translation: CASTNSLNYGYTF.

V and J are TRBV5-1 and TRBJ2-3; D tentatively reads TRBD1 or TRBD2 (5 bases each). CDR3 length: 14 residues. Trimming removed 4 bases at V and 2 bases at J, with 11 bases between. Germline values: CDR1 SGHRS, CDR2 YFSETQ. The CDR3 nucleotides are TGCGCCAGCAGCCCGGGACCCTACACAGATACGCAGTATTTT. Translation gives CASSPGPYTDTQYF.

This clone was seen a few times. This chain links TRBV29-1 with TRBJ2-3, with 11 bases lining up with TRBD1. V lost 6 bases to trimming and J lost 6 bases; unmatched junction nucleotides: 5. The V gene's germline CDR1 is SQVTM and CDR2 ANQGSEA. The CDR3 sequence is 13 residues long. The CDR3, as DNA: TGCAGCGTGCCGGGACAGGGGGGCGATACGCAGTATTTT. Translated, it gives CSVPGQGGDTQYF.

This chain connects TRBV12-5 to TRBJ1-1, with TRBD1 matching over 8 bases. CDR1 is LGHNT and CDR2 is FRNRAP in the germline V gene. Trimming cost V 4 bases and J 1 base; bases outside gene matches: 8. This CDR3 is built from 16 residues. CDR3 residues: CASGSTDRGQNTEAFF. Written as DNA, the CDR3 is TGTGCTAGTGGTTCGACCGACAGGGGACAGAACACTGAAGCTTTCTTT.

This clone came up a few times. The CDR3 region has the DNA TGTGCCAGCAGCCCGAGTTGGGGAGGTGAGCAGTTCTTC. As protein: CASSPSWGGEQFF. The V gene is TRBV7-8, the J gene TRBJ2-1; the D gene is possibly TRBD2 (6 bases). Germline loops: CDR1 SGHVS, CDR2 FQNEAQ. The ends were cut back, 5 bases at V and 9 bases at J, with 14 bases in the middle. CDR3 length: 13 amino acids.

This clone occurred a few times. This chain joins TRBV7-9 and TRBJ1-2, with D unresolved. Trimming pared 4 bases from V and 2 bases from J, leaving 11 bases between. The CDR3 is 14 residues long. Germline V CDR1 and CDR2: SEHNR, FQNEAQ (reference sequence). The chain's CDR3 is CASSSISVNYGYTF. CDR3 DNA sequence: TGTGCCAGCAGCTCCATCTCGGTCAACTATGGCTACACCTTC.

The chain employs TRBV13 and TRBJ2-2; 11 nucleotides match TRBD2. CDR3 length: 19 residues. V shed 5 bases, J shed 6 bases, and the junction held 17 bases outside the gene matches. Per germline, CDR1 PRHDT and CDR2 FYEKMQ (reference sequence). CDR3 in amino acids: CASSRPGLAERGRSGELFF. In DNA form, the CDR3 reads TGTGCCAGCAGCCGTCCGGGACTAGCGGAGCGGGGGCGTTCCGGGGAGCTGTTTTTT.

The V and J genes are TRBV27 and TRBJ1-4; D is uncertain. CDR3 length: 14 residues. Germline V gene lookup returns CDR1 MNHEY and CDR2 SMNVEV (reference sequence). V was shortened by 2 bases and J by 0 bases, with 4 bases between the two germline ends. CDR3 in amino acids: CASSLSTTNEKLFF. CDR3 DNA sequence: TGTGCCAGCAGTTTAAGTACAACTAATGAAAAACTGTTTTTT.

The chain recombines TRBV4-1 with TRBJ2-3; D unclear. CDR1 and CDR2 (germline): MGHRA, YSYEKL. Trimming removed 5 bases at V and 0 bases at J, with 6 bases between. This CDR3 is 13 amino acids long. The CDR3: CASSSPSTDTQYF. DNA of the CDR3: TGCGCCAGCAGCAGTCCTAGCACAGATACGCAGTATTTT.

The V and J genes are TRBV30 and TRBJ2-1; 7 nucleotides match TRBD2. This CDR3 has 11 residues. V trimming: 7 bases; J trimming: 9 bases; junction bases outside the gene matches: 6. Germline CDR1 and CDR2: GTSNPN and SVGIG (reference sequence). The CDR3 DNA reads TGTGCCTCAACCTTAGCGGGTGAGCAGTTCTTC. Amino acid sequence: CASTLAGEQFF.

This clone came up a few times. V usage is TRBV29-1 and J usage is TRBJ2-7; 14 bases fit TRBD2. The CDR3 covers 14 residues. With 5 bases clipped from V and 9 bases from J, the junction kept 9 bases outside the gene matches. Germline values: CDR1 SQVTM, CDR2 ANQGSEA. In DNA form, the CDR3 reads TGCAGCGTTTCGCCGGGACTAGCGGGAGTCGGGCAGTACTTC. Its protein is CSVSPGLAGVGQYF.

The chain combines TRBV30 with TRBJ1-1, with D tentatively TRBD1 (6 bases). The CDR3 spans 12 residues. The germline V and J ends were trimmed by 6 bases and 4 bases, with 12 bases remaining between them. Germline loops: CDR1 GTSNPN, CDR2 SVGIG (reference sequence). CDR3 DNA: TGTGCCTGCCCTGGGACACTCACTGAAGCTTTCTTT. Translation: CACPGTLTEAFF.

This clone was seen a handful of times. The chain links TRBV13 to TRBJ1-1; no definite D call. Per the germline V gene, CDR1 is PRHDT and CDR2 is FYEKMQ (reference sequence). The CDR3 extends over 12 amino acids. Trimming took 5 bases from V and 1 from J, leaving 5 bases between them. CDR3 in amino acids: CASSQENTEAFF. CDR3 nucleotide sequence: TGTGCCAGCAGCCAGGAGAACACTGAAGCTTTCTTT.

Details on this clone: Different DNA sequences within this sample yield the same CDR3. The rearrangement uses TRBV27 and TRBJ2-7; D is undetermined. In germline, CDR1 is MNHEY, CDR2 SMNVEV (reference sequence). Trimming cost V 5 bases and J 3 bases, with 11 bases left between them. This CDR3 is 13 amino acids long. The CDR3 here is CASSRRAVYEQYF. The DNA of the CDR3 is TGTGCCAGCAGTCGTCGGGCTGTCTACGAGCAGTACTTC.

Worth noting for this clone: Within the sample, other DNA sequences also encode this same CDR3. The chain couples TRBV14 to TRBJ2-1; TRBD2 matches at 10 bases. Germline assignment: CDR1 SGHDN and CDR2 FVKESK. The J segment lost 6 bases and the V segment lost 4 bases, leaving 3 bases of the junction unmatched. The CDR3 length is 14 residues. The CDR3 nucleotides are TGTGCCAGCAGCCCGTGGACTAGCGGCAATGAGCAGTTCTTC. Encoded protein: CASSPWTSGNEQFF.

CDR3 residues: CASRPQDNYNEQFF. CDR3 nucleotides: TGTGCCAGCAGGCCGCAAGACAACTACAATGAGCAGTTCTTC. This sequence joins TRBV7-6 and TRBJ2-1; the D is unclear. This CDR3 contains 14 residues. Germline lookup yields CDR1 SGHVS and CDR2 FNYEAQ. The V end lost 6 bases, the J end lost 3 bases, and 12 bases lay between the germline ends. The full variable domain, in which reference TRBV7-6 and TRBJ2-1 provide the parts outside the CDR3, is GAGVSQSPRYKVTKRGQDVALRCDPISGHVSLYWYRQALGQGPEFLTYFNYEAQQDKSGLPNDRFSAERPEGSISTLTIQRTEQRDSAMYRCASRPQDNYNEQFFGPGTRLTVL.

The chain is built from TRBV9 and TRBJ2-2; 11 bases map to TRBD1. The CDR3 contains 18 residues. J lost 5 bases, V lost 3 bases, and 12 bases had no gene match. CDR1 SGDLS and CDR2 YYNGEE come from the germline V gene. The CDR3 nucleotides read TGTGCCAGCAGCGAGCCCTACGGACAGGGGGCAGGTACCGGGGAGCTGTTTTTT. Protein: CASSEPYGQGAGTGELFF.

V and J are TRBV13 and TRBJ2-7; 7 nucleotides line up with TRBD1. J was trimmed by 9 bases and V by 8 bases; bases with no gene match: 13. Germline V gene lookup returns CDR1 PRHDT and CDR2 FYEKMQ (reference sequence). The CDR3 spans 13 residues. CDR3 protein: CASGLSEGGVQYF. In nucleotides, the CDR3 is TGTGCCAGCGGTCTCTCAGAAGGGGGCGTGCAGTACTTC.

The sample holds a few counts of this clone. This rearrangement joins TRBV28 to TRBJ2-5; D not certain. CDR1 MDHEN and CDR2 SYDVKM come from the germline V gene. Trimming took 5 bases from V and 7 from J, leaving 17 bases between them. The CDR3 runs to 14 residues. The CDR3 sequence: CASSILSDEGTQYF. In nucleotides, the CDR3 is TGTGCCAGCAGTATACTCTCCGACGAAGGGACCCAGTACTTC.

The chain is built from TRBV7-3 and TRBJ2-5; either TRBD1 or TRBD2 may supply D (6 bases each). The CDR3 loop spans 15 amino acids. Between the trimmed V and J ends, which lost 1 base and 5 bases, there was a span of 14 bases. Germline assignment: CDR1 SGHTA and CDR2 FQGTGA. CDR3 region: CASSLNGGPGETQYF. The CDR3 DNA reads TGTGCCAGCAGCTTAAATGGGGGGCCTGGGGAGACCCAGTACTTC.

The V and J genes are TRBV6-1 and TRBJ1-2; tentative D call: TRBD1 (5 bases). The CDR3 is 16 amino acids. The germline gives CDR1 MNHNS, CDR2 SASEGT. V was pared by 3 bases and J by 0 bases, with 14 bases between. The CDR3 sequence: CASSEGLTSSNYGYTF. The CDR3 DNA follows: TGTGCCAGCAGTGAGGGACTGACATCTTCTAACTATGGCTACACCTTC.

The chain employs TRBV28 and TRBJ2-5, with 9 nucleotides matching TRBD1. The J call may be faulty, since TRBJ2-7 better matches the DNA end. The CDR3 loop spans 18 amino acids. The V gene's germline CDR1 is MDHEN and CDR2 SYDVKM. The CDR3 DNA reads as TGTGCCAGCAGCTCCCGGGGGGACAGGGTAAGCCGCTCCTACGAGCAGTACTTC. This gives the protein CASSSRGDRVSRSYEQYF.